This TCR beta chain was captured by sequencing in a study of regulatory T cells. This clone was observed a single time. Its cognate antigen is unknown. Primers: 52 TRBV forward and 13 TRBJ reverse. Profiling relied on immunoSEQ multiplex PCR, and the TCRdb table lists in-frame clones only, not all of them. Of about 17,000 clones listed, approximately 80% are singletons. Sorting split CD4+ cells into CD25-high CD127-low Tregs and CD25-low CD127-high conventional T cells. Findings and limits, study-wide: In CD3G-deficient patients, conventional CD4+ T cells were enriched for hydrophobic CDR3 residues at positions 6 and 7.

The receptor was isolated from a person in their thirties with CD3G deficiency. The specimen sequenced was conventional CD4+ T cells sorted from blood.

This chain's CDR3 is CASSPRDGQGYTF. CDR3 in DNA: TGCGCCAGCAGCCCCCGGGATGGACAAGGCTACACCTTC. This chain uses TRBV5-1 with TRBJ1-2; a possible D gene is TRBD1 (5 bases). Per germline, CDR1 SGHRS and CDR2 YFSETQ. This CDR3 has 13 residues. The V and J ends lost 4 bases and 8 bases respectively, with 15 bases between them.